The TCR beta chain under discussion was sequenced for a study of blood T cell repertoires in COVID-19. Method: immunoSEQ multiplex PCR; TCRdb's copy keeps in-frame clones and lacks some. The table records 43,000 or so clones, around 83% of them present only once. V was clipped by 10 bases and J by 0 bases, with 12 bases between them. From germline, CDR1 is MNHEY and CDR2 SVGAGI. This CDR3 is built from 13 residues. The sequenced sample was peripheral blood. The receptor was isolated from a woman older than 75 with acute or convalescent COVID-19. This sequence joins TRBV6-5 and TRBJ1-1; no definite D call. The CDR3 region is CATSETVNTEAFF. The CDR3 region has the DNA TGTGCCACCTCGGAGACCGTGAACACTGAAGCTTTCTTT.